The 20 T cell receptor delta chains below all came from one sample that was sequenced in a study of γδ T cells in repeated Plasmodium falciparum infection. TCRdb fed the multiplex PCR reads to CATT. The table has 50,000 to 55,000 delta-chain clones, around 2% seen once. Gammadelta T cells were flow-sorted from PBMC into Vgamma9/Vdelta2+ and Vdelta2-negative populations for bulk analysis. Material: gamma-delta T cells from blood. The receptors were gathered from a pool of human donors (malaria-infected and uninfected, not separated).

This clone showed up many times. The protein TCRdb lists belongs to a much larger clone and differs from this DNA's translation at residue 5, which points to a read error; the protein shown is made from the DNA. The chain has TRDV1 and TRDJ1; 8 nucleotides match TRDD3. Since TCRdb gives no J gene, matching the DNA to germline was used here to assign it. This CDR3 spans 18 amino acids. Trimming at V came to 4 bases and at J to 2 bases, leaving 15 bases not matched to a gene. Germline CDR1 and CDR2: TSWWSYY and QGS. CDR3 sequence: CALGGRGAGILGTDKLIF. The CDR3 nucleotides read TGTGCTCTTGGGGGACGTGGAGCGGGGATACTGGGTACCGATAAACTCATCTTT.

This clone has a count of ten or more. The protein held in TCRdb is that of a much larger clone and does not match this DNA's translation at residue 3, likely because of a read error; the protein shown is translated from the DNA. The chain has TRAV38-2/DV8 and TRDJ1; 8 positions match TRDD3. Here the J gene came from matching the DNA to germline, since TCRdb omits it. The CDR3 is made up of 20 amino acids. The germline V gene has CDR1 TSESDYY and CDR2 QEAYKQQN. The CDR3 DNA sequence: TGTGCTCATAGGAGCTTCTACTTCCCCTGGGGATACTTGTACACCGATAAACTCATCTTT. The encoded protein is CAHRSFYFPWGYLYTDKLIF.

This clone is medium-sized (0.01 to 0.1%). The sample holds other DNA sequences that translate to the same CDR3. The chain employs TRDV2 and TRDJ1; TRDD3 matches 10 bases. With V trimmed by 0 bases and J by 2 bases, 14 bases remained unmatched. Germline V CDR1 and CDR2: GEAIGNYY, EKD. The length of the CDR3 is 19 residues. The CDR3 nucleotides read TGTGCCTGTGACACCGTGGGAGTGGGGGATACTCGGCAGACCGATAAACTCATCTTT. Its protein product is CACDTVGVGDTRQTDKLIF.

This clone was counted only a few times. The protein held in TCRdb is that of a much larger clone and does not match this DNA's translation at residue 7, likely because of a read error; the protein shown is translated from the DNA. This rearrangement joins TRDV2 to TRDJ1, with unresolved D. TCRdb records no J gene; here it was assigned by comparing the DNA to germline. CDR3 length: 14 amino acids. Per the germline V gene, CDR1 is GEAIGNYY and CDR2 is EKD. V shed 0 bases and J shed 4 bases, with 11 bases lying between them. CDR3 in amino acids: CACDTVRIGDKLIF. The CDR3 bases are TGTGCCTGTGACACCGTGAGGATCGGCGATAAACTCATCTTT.

This clone was seen a handful of times. The protein TCRdb gives is from a much larger clone and does not agree with this DNA's translation at residue 19, likely a read error; the protein shown here comes from the DNA. This chain links TRDV1 with TRDJ1; 8 nucleotides match TRDD3. The J gene comes from matching the DNA to germline here; TCRdb lacks it. Trimming at V came to 4 bases and at J to 6 bases, leaving 34 bases not matched to a gene. The CDR3 runs 23 residues. Per the germline V gene, CDR1 is TSWWSYY and CDR2 is QGS. For the CDR3, the DNA is TGTGCTCTTGGGGTTCCGTCTATTCCCTTCCACAGTACTGGGGGGCGAGCCCAGTATAAACTCATCTTT. Translation: CALGVPSIPFHSTGGRAQYKLIF.

This clone has only a few counts. The translation of this DNA and the TCRdb protein of a much larger clone differ at residue 20, probably owing to a read error; the protein shown here is translated from the DNA. The chain links TRDV1 to TRDJ1, with D tentatively TRDD3 (8 bases). TCRdb carries no J gene annotation; the J gene was assigned here by matching the DNA with germline. Germline V CDR1 and CDR2: TSWWSYY, QGS. The CDR3 has 24 amino acids. This CDR3 reads CALGKFLLLPWGTKIPRYTAKLIF. The CDR3 coding sequence is TGTGCCCTGGGCAAATTCCTACTTCTCCCCTGGGGGACAAAAATCCCGAGGTACACCGCTAAACTCATCTTT.

Comments on this clone: Given a far larger clone just one base away, this is likely a sequencing read error. Within the sample, other DNA sequences also encode this same CDR3. This rearrangement joins TRDV1 to TRDJ1; weak D call: TRDD3 (8 bases). TCRdb offers no J gene call, so here the DNA was matched to germline to obtain one. Trimming shortened V by 3 bases and J by 0 bases, and 29 bases separated the two germline ends. This CDR3 has 21 amino acids. CDR1 and CDR2 (germline): TSWWSYY, QGS. CDR3 nucleotide sequence: TGTGCTCTTGGGGAGGTATGTTCCTCCTTCCTGGGGGACAGCAACACCGATAAACTCATCTTT. Its translation: CALGEVCSSFLGDSNTDKLIF.

This clone showed up many times. TCRdb's listed protein matches a much larger clone and diverges from this DNA's translation at residue 9, likely through a read error; the protein shown comes from the DNA. This rearrangement joins TRDV2 to TRDJ1; 8 nucleotides line up with TRDD3. The CDR3 loop spans 17 amino acids. The germline V gene has CDR1 GEAIGNYY and CDR2 EKD. The junction had 11 bases not matched to a gene; V was cut back by 3 bases and J by 0 bases. CDR3 loop: CACDSLLGGKNTDKLIF. The DNA for the CDR3 is TGTGCCTGTGACTCCTTACTGGGGGGTAAGAACACCGATAAACTCATCTTT.

About this clone itself: This DNA's translation differs at residue 14 from TCRdb's protein, which comes from a much larger clone; a read error is likely, and the protein shown is translated from the DNA. The V and J genes are TRDV1 and TRDJ1; 9 bases match TRDD2. Since TCRdb gives no J gene, matching the DNA to germline was used here to assign it. V dropped 3 bases and J dropped 3; count of bases not matched to a gene: 32. There are 24 residues in the CDR3. The V gene's germline CDR1 is TSWWSYY and CDR2 QGS. CDR3 loop: CALGDGAFLRAMRETSNRPDKLIF. The CDR3, as DNA: TGTGCTCTTGGGGATGGCGCCTTCCTACGAGCCATGCGGGAGACTTCCAACCGGCCCGATAAACTCATCTTT.

This clone was observed many times. This likely traces to a read error, being one base from a far larger clone. Different DNA sequences within this sample yield the same CDR3. The J gene has no call, while the V gene is TRDV1. Germline V gives CDR1 TSWWSYY, CDR2 QGS. CDR3 length equals 14 residues. The CDR3 sequence: CALGCAQVSDKLIF. The CDR3 DNA sequence: TGTGCTCTTGGGTGTGCTCAAGTGTCCGATAAGCTCATCTTT.

This clone was seen only a few times. TCRdb shows a much larger clone's protein in place of this DNA's translation, and the two differ at residue 5, likely through a read error; the protein shown is translated from the DNA. The V and J genes are TRDV3 and TRDJ1; 13 bases agree with TRDD3. TCRdb records no J gene; here it was assigned by comparing the DNA to germline. With 3 bases clipped from V and 7 bases from J, the junction kept 14 bases outside the gene matches. The CDR3 covers 16 residues. The germline V gene has CDR1 TVYSNPD and CDR2 GDNSRS (reference sequence). The CDR3 protein is CAFFPTGGYAGGKLIF. The CDR3 nucleotides are TGTGCCTTCTTCCCAACTGGGGGATACGCCGGAGGTAAACTCATCTTT.

As to this clone: Translating this DNA gives a protein that differs at residue 17 from the TCRdb one, which belongs to a much larger clone; a read error is likely, and the protein shown is this translation. V gene TRAV38-2/DV8 combines with J gene TRDJ1, with TRDD3 as a possible D gene (6 bases). TCRdb gives no J gene; it was assigned here by matching the DNA to germline. This CDR3 is 22 amino acids long. The germline CDR1 and CDR2 sequences are TSESDYY and QEAYKQQN. The CDR3 here is CAYRSGYVRGGGHLRYADKLIF. CDR3 in DNA: TGTGCTTATAGAAGCGGTTACGTTCGGGGTGGGGGCCACCTACGGTACGCCGATAAACTCATCTTT.

A remark on this clone: The amino acid sequence in TCRdb belongs to a much larger clone and departs from this DNA's translation at residue 9, likely a sequencing read error; the sequence shown is translated from the DNA. The V call is TRDV3, the J call TRDJ1, with 10 bases fitting TRDD3. TCRdb leaves out the J gene; it was filled in here by matching the DNA to germline. The V and J ends lost 4 bases and 2 bases, in that order; junction bases with no gene match: 13. Germline V gene lookup returns CDR1 TVYSNPD and CDR2 GDNSRS (reference sequence). The length of the CDR3 is 16 residues. This CDR3 reads CASNRGIRIKTDKLIF. The CDR3, as DNA: TGTGCCTCCAATCGGGGGATACGCATTAAGACCGATAAACTCATCTTT.

Worth noting for this clone: Given a far larger clone just one base away, this is likely a sequencing read error. Other DNA variants within this sample encode the same CDR3. The chain recombines TRDV3 with TRDJ1; 7 positions agree with TRDD3. Here the J gene came from matching the DNA to germline, since TCRdb omits it. There are 19 residues in the CDR3. Germline CDR1 TVYSNPD, CDR2 GDNSRS (reference sequence). V lost 4 bases, J lost 3 bases, and 26 bases stayed unmatched. The CDR3 sequence: CASPYELRFWGYGSDKLIF. The CDR3 nucleotides are TGTGCCTCCCCCTACGAGCTGAGGTTCTGGGGGTACGGATCCGATAAACTCATCTTT.

This clone has more than one count but fewer than ten. One base separates it from a far larger clone, so it is likely a read error. This sample includes further DNA sequences coding for the same CDR3. The rearrangement uses TRDV1 and TRDJ1; a weak D match, TRDD3 (7 bases). Since TCRdb gives no J gene, matching the DNA to germline was used here to assign it. The CDR3 spans 25 residues. V lost 2 bases and J lost 2, with 42 bases in between. Germline V CDR1 and CDR2: TSWWSYY, QGS. The CDR3 region is CALGEDRWVLRNNWGIVSPTDKLIF. The CDR3, as DNA: TGTGCTCTTGGGGAAGATCGGTGGGTCCTACGCAATAACTGGGGAATTGTCTCCCCAACCGATAAACTCATCTTT.

With respect to this clone: The amino acid sequence in TCRdb belongs to a much larger clone and departs from this DNA's translation at residue 7, likely a sequencing read error; the sequence shown is translated from the DNA. The chain uses TRDV2 and TRDJ1, with 10 positions matching TRDD3. TCRdb leaves out the J gene; it was filled in here by matching the DNA to germline. CDR1 and CDR2 (germline): GEAIGNYY, EKD. Germline trimming cut 5 bases from V and 1 base from J; bases unmatched to any gene: 30. The CDR3 is 23 amino acids. CDR3 nucleotides: TGTGCCTGTGGCAAACACTCCCTAATGAGGGGGATACGCTCCCGGGGTTGCACCGATAAACTCATCTTT. Translation gives CACGKHSLMRGIRSRGCTDKLIF.

This clone was seen a handful of times. TCRdb pairs this DNA with a much larger clone's protein that differs at residue 5, likely a read error; the protein shown was translated from the DNA. The rearrangement links TRDV1 to TRDJ1; 9 bases align to TRDD3. Assignment of the J gene here rests on matching the DNA to germline, because TCRdb gives none. Germline CDR1 TSWWSYY, CDR2 QGS. The CDR3 sequence is 21 residues long. Unmatched junction bases numbered 22, after V lost 4 bases and J lost 1 base. The CDR3 DNA is TGTGCTCTTGGGGGACTAAGGTGTTGCACTGGGGGAACGGGGCGCACCGATAAACTCATCTTT. Amino acid sequence: CALGGLRCCTGGTGRTDKLIF.

Only a few counts were recorded for this clone. TCRdb has a much larger clone's protein, which differs at residue 6 from the translation of this DNA, likely because of a read error; what is shown is the protein translated from the DNA. The chain carries TRDV1 and TRDJ1, with TRDD3 identical over 8 bases. In the absence of a J gene in TCRdb, the DNA was matched to germline to assign it here. CDR1 and CDR2 from the germline V gene are TSWWSYY and QGS. This CDR3 has 26 amino acids. V lost 2 bases and J lost 1; bases outside the gene matches: 36. The CDR3 spells CALGEVFPAFRRSLYWGRLPTDKLIF. CDR3 nucleotide sequence: TGTGCTCTTGGGGAAGTGTTTCCCGCCTTCCGGCGATCCCTTTACTGGGGGCGCCTTCCCACCGATAAACTCATCTTT.

Worth noting for this clone: TCRdb assigns this DNA the protein of a much larger clone, which departs from its translation at residue 3; this likely reflects a read error, and the protein shown comes from translating the DNA. The chain employs TRDV1 and TRDJ1; the match to TRDD3 covers 12 bases. Since TCRdb gives no J gene, matching the DNA to germline was used here to assign it. The CDR3 runs 20 residues. Germline CDR1 reads TSWWSYY; CDR2 reads QGS. The CDR3: CAFGRGKTPWTGGYRDKLIF. CDR3 nucleotide sequence: TGTGCTTTTGGGAGAGGGAAGACCCCCTGGACTGGGGGATACCGAGATAAACTCATCTTT.

This clone appeared a few times. A far larger clone is a single base away, which makes a read error likely. Other DNA sequences from this sample encode an identical CDR3 as well. CDR3 in amino acids: CALGGGLPTNWGIRLADKLIF. The CDR3 coding sequence is TGTGCTCTTGGGGGAGGCCTTCCTACAAACTGGGGGATTCGGCTAGCTGATAAACTCATCTTT. This rearrangement joins TRDV1 to TRDJ1, with D possibly matching TRDD3 (10 bases). Since TCRdb gives no J gene, matching the DNA to germline was used here to assign it. This CDR3 contains 21 residues. V lost 4 bases and J lost 5, with 35 bases in between. Germline CDR1 and CDR2: TSWWSYY and QGS.